These 16 T cell receptor beta chains were all obtained from the same sample, sequenced in a study of blood T cell repertoires in COVID-19 (dated by TCRdb to the early 2020s). Libraries were constructed by the immunoSEQ multiplex PCR assay. TCRdb obtained this table from immuneACCESS and retained in-frame rearrangements with V and J assigned. These tables miss some clones; where compared with another copy, unresolved V genes account for less than half of the shortfall, and the remainder is unexplained. For this sample the table gives fewer than 500,000 clones, of which about 85% were detected only once. Together, the top ten hold about 0.65% of the sample. The specimen was PBMCs or T cells enriched from blood (not recorded which). These TCRs come from a woman between 18 and 29 years old who had recovered from COVID-19.

Only a few counts were recorded for this clone. CDR3 in DNA: TGTGCCAGCAGTTACGCTGGGACAGGGTATGGCTACACCTTC. This sequence encodes CASSYAGTGYGYTF. The chain links TRBV6-5 to TRBJ1-2; 9 nucleotides line up with TRBD1. Germline V gene data show CDR1 as MNHEY and CDR2 as SVGAGI. The CDR3 is 14 residues long. V gave up 2 bases and J gave up 5 bases; unmatched junction bases: 3.

The genes are TRBV5-1 and TRBJ1-5, with a tentative D call TRBD1 (5 bases). Germline values: CDR1 SGHRS, CDR2 YFSETQ. This CDR3 has 18 amino acids. V lost 4 bases and J 2 bases, leaving 22 bases between the germline ends. CDR3 protein: CASSPGDGIMDRNQPQHF. CDR3 DNA: TGCGCCAGCAGCCCGGGGGACGGGATTATGGATCGCAATCAGCCCCAGCATTTT.

V usage is TRBV6-5 and J usage is TRBJ2-7; maybe TRBD2 (5 bases). Germline CDR1 is MNHEY and CDR2 is SVGAGI. V lost 6 bases, J lost 2 bases, and 17 bases lay in between. The CDR3 is made up of 15 amino acids. DNA of the CDR3: TGTGCCAGCAGCTTAACGTGGACTCAGACCTACGAGCAGTACTTC. Encoded protein: CASSLTWTQTYEQYF.

V is TRBV2 and J is TRBJ1-3; D is possibly TRBD1 (6 bases). With 3 bases removed from V and 0 bases from J, the gap between germline ends came to 9 bases. Germline assignment: CDR1 SNHLY and CDR2 FYNNEI. The CDR3 loop spans 15 amino acids. CDR3 in amino acids: CASSDGQSSGNTIYF. The CDR3 coding sequence is TGTGCCAGCAGTGACGGACAGTCCTCTGGAAACACCATATATTTT.

This clone is labeled as medium-sized. The CDR3 DNA sequence: TGTGCCAGCAGCTTGGATTACGGCGGGGAGCTGTTTTTT. This sequence encodes CASSLDYGGELFF. The rearrangement links TRBV5-4 to TRBJ2-2, with unresolved D. Per germline, CDR1 SGHNT and CDR2 YYREEE (reference sequence). The ends were cut back, 0 bases at V and 7 bases at J, with 7 bases in the middle. This CDR3 is built from 13 residues.

Comment on this clone: Its ends do not fully match the called genes, so a read error is possible. The chain recombines TRBV11-2 with TRBJ2-1; 7 bases agree with TRBD1. The CDR3 contains 12 residues. The germline CDR1 and CDR2 sequences are SGHAT and FQNNGV. This CDR3 reads CASSLGDGTEIF. CDR3 nucleotides: TGTGCCAGCAGCTTAGGGGACGGGACAGAGATCTTC.

DNA for the CDR3: TGTGCCAGCAGTCCGGGGACAGGGAGTAACGAGCAGTACTTC. It codes for CASSPGTGSNEQYF. V is TRBV27 and J is TRBJ2-7, with 9 positions matching TRBD1. Trimming removed 5 bases from V and 5 bases from J; junction bases left unmatched: 7. Germline loops: CDR1 MNHEY, CDR2 SMNVEV (reference sequence). This CDR3 has 14 amino acids.

This clone was seen only a few times. The chain links TRBV7-3 to TRBJ1-1; D possibly corresponds to TRBD1 (5 bases). The ends were cut back, 5 bases at V and 1 base at J, with 11 bases in the middle. CDR1 is SGHTA and CDR2 is FQGTGA in the germline V gene. The CDR3 is 14 residues long. This CDR3 reads CASSPQGQNTEAFF. The CDR3 nucleotides are TGTGCCAGCAGCCCACAAGGACAGAACACTGAAGCTTTCTTT.

The chain couples TRBV27 to TRBJ2-2, with D perhaps TRBD1 (5 bases). The length of the CDR3 is 13 residues. The germline V and J ends were trimmed by 8 bases and 4 bases, with 11 bases remaining between them. Germline V gene sequence: CDR1 MNHEY, CDR2 SMNVEV (reference sequence). CDR3 sequence reads: CASLRQSTGELFF. As DNA, the CDR3 is TGTGCCAGCCTCCGACAGAGCACCGGGGAGCTGTTTTTT.

This clone was observed a few times. The chain joins TRBV30 to TRBJ1-4; 7 positions agree with TRBD1. The CDR3 has 13 residues. In germline, CDR1 is GTSNPN, CDR2 SVGIG (reference sequence). V trimming: 3 bases; J trimming: 5 bases; junction bases outside the gene matches: 3. CDR3 residues: CAWREGQNEKLFF. The CDR3, as DNA: TGTGCCTGGAGAGAGGGACAGAATGAAAAACTGTTTTTT.

This chain links TRBV2 with TRBJ1-2, with TRBD1 identical over 10 bases. Germline CDR1 reads SNHLY; CDR2 reads FYNNEI. The CDR3 spans 14 residues. With V trimmed by 7 bases and J by 13 bases, 15 bases remained unmatched. The CDR3 is CASTLDRGTPFFTF. The CDR3 nucleotides are TGTGCCAGCACCCTGGACAGGGGGACCCCTTTTTTCACCTTC.

For the CDR3, the DNA is TGTGCCAGCAGTTACCAACGTCTAGGGGAGCCCCAGCATTTT. Amino acids: CASSYQRLGEPQHF. The V gene is TRBV6-2 or TRBV6-3, the J gene TRBJ1-5, with a weak D call TRBD1 (5 bases). CDR3 size: 14 residues. Germline assignment: CDR1 MNHEY and CDR2 SVGEGT. The V and J ends lost 2 bases and 8 bases respectively, with 13 bases between them.

The V gene is TRBV4-1, the J gene TRBJ2-5; TRBD1 is a possible D gene (6 bases). V was cut by 4 bases and J by 5 bases, with 17 bases left in between. Germline V gene sequence: CDR1 MGHRA, CDR2 YSYEKL. The CDR3 length is 15 residues. For the CDR3, the DNA is TGCGCCAGCAGCCCCCACAGGGTATCTCCGGAGACCCAGTACTTC. Translation gives CASSPHRVSPETQYF.

The chain joins TRBV2 to TRBJ1-4; 7 bases map to TRBD1. V dropped 7 bases and J dropped 3; count of bases not matched to a gene: 5. The CDR3 spans 14 residues. Germline loops: CDR1 SNHLY, CDR2 FYNNEI. DNA for the CDR3: TGTGCCAGCATTTCCGGGACAGCTAATGAAAAACTGTTTTTT. Translated, it gives CASISGTANEKLFF.

This clone has only a few counts. This chain connects TRBV6-5 to TRBJ1-1, with D tentatively TRBD1 (6 bases). This CDR3 is built from 13 residues. Trimming took 8 bases from V and 4 from J, leaving 14 bases between them. Germline assignment: CDR1 MNHEY and CDR2 SVGAGI. CDR3 loop: CASQQGGGTEAFF. The CDR3 nucleotides are TGTGCCAGCCAACAGGGCGGAGGCACTGAAGCTTTCTTT.

The gene calls are TRBV3-1 (or the pseudogene TRBV3-2) and TRBJ1-6; a possible D gene is TRBD1 (6 bases). The germline V gene has CDR1 LGHDT and CDR2 YNNKEL (reference sequence). This CDR3 comprises 15 residues. The germline V and J ends were trimmed by 5 bases and 5 bases, with 13 bases remaining between them. In nucleotides, the CDR3 is TGTGCCAGCAGCGCAGGTGGGGGCCATAATTCACCCCTCCACTTT. It specifies CASSAGGGHNSPLHF.